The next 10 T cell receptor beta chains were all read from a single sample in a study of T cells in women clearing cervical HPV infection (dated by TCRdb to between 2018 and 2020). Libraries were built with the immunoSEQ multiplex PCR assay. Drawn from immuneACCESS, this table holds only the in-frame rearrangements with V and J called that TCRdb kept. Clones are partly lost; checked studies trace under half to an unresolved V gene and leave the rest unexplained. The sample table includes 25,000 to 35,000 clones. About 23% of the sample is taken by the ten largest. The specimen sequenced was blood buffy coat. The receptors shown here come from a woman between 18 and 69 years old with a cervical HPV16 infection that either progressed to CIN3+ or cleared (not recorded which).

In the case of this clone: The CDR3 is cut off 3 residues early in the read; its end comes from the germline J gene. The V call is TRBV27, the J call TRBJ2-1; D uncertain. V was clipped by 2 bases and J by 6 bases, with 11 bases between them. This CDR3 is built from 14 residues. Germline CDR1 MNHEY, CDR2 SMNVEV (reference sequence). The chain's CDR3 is CASSLPAVGNEQFF. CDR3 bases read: TGTGCCAGCAGTTTACCCGCGGTTGGCAATGAG.

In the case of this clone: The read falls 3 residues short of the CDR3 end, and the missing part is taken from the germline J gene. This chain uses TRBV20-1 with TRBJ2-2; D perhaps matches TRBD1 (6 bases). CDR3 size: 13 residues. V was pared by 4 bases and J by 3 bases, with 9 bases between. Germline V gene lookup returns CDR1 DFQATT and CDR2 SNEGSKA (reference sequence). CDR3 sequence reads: CSAIRTDTGELFF. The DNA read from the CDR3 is TGCAGTGCTATACGGACAGACACCGGGGAG.

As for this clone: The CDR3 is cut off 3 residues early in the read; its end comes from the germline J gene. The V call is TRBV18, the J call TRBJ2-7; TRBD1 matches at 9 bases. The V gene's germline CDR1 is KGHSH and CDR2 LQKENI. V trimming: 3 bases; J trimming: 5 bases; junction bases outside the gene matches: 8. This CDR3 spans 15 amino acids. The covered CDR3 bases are TGTGCCAGCTCACCTCCGGGACAGGGCTTCGACGAG. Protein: CASSPPGQGFDE. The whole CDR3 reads CASSPPGQGFDEQYF. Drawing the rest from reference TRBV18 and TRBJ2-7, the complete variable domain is NAGVMQNPRHLVRRRGQEARLRCSPMKGHSHVYWYRQLPEEGLKFMVYLQKENIIDESGMPKERFSAEFPKEGPSILRIQQVVRGDSAAYFCASSPPGQGFDEQYFGPGTRLTVT.

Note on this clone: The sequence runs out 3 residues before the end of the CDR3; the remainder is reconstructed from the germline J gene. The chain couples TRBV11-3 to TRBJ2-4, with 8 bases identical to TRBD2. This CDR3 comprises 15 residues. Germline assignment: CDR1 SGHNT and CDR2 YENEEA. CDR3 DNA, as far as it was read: TGTGCCAGCAGCTTAGATCCGGGAGGGGACTATGGT. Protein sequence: CASSLDPGGDYG. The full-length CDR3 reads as CASSLDPGGDYGQYF.

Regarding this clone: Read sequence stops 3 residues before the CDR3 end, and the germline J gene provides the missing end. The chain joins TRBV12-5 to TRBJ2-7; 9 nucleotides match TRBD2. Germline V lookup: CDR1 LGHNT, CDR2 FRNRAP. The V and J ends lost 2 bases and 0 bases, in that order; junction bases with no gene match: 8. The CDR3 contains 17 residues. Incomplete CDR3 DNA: TGTGCTAGTGGTTTGATCTCCGGGACTAGCAGCTCCTACGAG. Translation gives CASGLISGTSSSYE. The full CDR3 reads CASGLISGTSSSYEQYF.

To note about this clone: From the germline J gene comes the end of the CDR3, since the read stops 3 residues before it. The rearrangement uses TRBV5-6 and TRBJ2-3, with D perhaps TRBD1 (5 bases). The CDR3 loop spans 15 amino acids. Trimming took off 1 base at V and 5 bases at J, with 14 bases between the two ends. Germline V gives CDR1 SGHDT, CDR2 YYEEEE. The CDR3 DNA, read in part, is TGTGCCAGCAGCTTGTTAACCCAGGGAAGAGATACG. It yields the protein CASSLLTQGRDT. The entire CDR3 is CASSLLTQGRDTQYF.

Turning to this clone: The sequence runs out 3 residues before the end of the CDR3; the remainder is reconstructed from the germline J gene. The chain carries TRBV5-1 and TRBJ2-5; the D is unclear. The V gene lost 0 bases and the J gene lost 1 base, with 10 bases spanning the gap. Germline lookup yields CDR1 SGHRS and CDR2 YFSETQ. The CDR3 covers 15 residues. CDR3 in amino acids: CASSLARRTQETQYF. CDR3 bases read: TGCGCCAGCAGCTTGGCGCGCCGCACCCAAGAGACC.

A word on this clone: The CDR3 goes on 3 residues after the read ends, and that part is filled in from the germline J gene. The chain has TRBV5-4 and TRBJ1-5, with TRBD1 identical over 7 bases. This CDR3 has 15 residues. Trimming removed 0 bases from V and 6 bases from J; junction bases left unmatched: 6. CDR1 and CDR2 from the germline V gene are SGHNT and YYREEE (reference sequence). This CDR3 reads CASSLGGDRAQPQHF. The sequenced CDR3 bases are TGTGCCAGCAGCTTGGGGGGAGACAGGGCTCAGCCC.

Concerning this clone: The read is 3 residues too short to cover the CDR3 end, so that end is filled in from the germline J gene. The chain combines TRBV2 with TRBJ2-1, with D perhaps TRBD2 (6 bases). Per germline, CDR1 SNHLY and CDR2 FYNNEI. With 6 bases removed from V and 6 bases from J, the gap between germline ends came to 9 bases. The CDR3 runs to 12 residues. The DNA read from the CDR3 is TGTGCCAGCAGCGCACTAGCCAATGAG. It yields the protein CASSALANE. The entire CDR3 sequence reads CASSALANEQFF.

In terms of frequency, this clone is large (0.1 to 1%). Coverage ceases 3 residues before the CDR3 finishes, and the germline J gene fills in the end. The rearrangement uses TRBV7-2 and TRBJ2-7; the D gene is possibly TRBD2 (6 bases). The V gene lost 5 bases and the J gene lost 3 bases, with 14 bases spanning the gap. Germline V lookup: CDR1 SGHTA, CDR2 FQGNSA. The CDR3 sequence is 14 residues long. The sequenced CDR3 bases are TGTGCCAGCAGCCGGGACTGGAACTACTACGAG. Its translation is CASSRDWNYYE. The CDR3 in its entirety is CASSRDWNYYEQYF.